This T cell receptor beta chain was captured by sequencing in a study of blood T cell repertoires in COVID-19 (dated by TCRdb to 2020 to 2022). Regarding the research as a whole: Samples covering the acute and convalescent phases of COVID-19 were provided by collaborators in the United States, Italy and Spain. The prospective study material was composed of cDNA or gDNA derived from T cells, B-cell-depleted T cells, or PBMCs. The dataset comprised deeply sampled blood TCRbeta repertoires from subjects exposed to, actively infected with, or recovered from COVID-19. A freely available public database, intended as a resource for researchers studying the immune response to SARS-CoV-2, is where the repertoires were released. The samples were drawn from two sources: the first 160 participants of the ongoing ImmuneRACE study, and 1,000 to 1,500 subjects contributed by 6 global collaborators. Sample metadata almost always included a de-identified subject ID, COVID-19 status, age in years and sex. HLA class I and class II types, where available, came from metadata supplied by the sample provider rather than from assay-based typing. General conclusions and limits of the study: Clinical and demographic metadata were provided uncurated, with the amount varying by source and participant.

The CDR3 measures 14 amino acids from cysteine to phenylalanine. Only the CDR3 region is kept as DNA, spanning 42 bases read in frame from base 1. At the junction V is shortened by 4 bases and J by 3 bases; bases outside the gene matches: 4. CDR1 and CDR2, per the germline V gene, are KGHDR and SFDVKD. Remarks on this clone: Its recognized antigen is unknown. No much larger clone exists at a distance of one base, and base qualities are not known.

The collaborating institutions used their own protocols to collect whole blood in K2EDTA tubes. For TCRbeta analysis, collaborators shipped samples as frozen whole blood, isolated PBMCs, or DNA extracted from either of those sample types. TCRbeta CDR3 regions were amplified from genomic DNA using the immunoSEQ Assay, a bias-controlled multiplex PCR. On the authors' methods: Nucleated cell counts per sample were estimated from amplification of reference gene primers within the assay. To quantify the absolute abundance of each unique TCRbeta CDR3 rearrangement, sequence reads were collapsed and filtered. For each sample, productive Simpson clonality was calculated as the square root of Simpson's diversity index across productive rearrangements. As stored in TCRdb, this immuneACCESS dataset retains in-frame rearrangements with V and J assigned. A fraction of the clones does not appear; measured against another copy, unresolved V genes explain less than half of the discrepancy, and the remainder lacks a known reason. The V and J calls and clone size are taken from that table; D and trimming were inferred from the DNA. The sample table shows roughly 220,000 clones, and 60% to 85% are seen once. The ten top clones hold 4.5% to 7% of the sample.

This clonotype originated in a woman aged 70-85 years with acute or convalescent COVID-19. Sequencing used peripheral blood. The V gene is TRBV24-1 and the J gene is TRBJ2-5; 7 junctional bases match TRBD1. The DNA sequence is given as TGTGCCACCAGTGACACGACAGGGAAAGAGACCCAGTACTTC. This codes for CATSDTTGKETQYF.